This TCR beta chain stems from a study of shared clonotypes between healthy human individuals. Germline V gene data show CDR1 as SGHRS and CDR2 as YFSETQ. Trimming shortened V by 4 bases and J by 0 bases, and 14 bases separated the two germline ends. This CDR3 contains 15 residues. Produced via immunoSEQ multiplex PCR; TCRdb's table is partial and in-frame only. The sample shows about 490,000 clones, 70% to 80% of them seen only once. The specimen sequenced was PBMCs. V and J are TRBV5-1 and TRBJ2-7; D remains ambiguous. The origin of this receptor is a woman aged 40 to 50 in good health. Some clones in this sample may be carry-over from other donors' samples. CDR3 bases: TGCGCCAGCAGCGGAACAGAGACACTCTCCTACGAGCAGTACTTC. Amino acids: CASSGTETLSYEQYF.